The 32 T cell receptor beta chains in this list originate from one sample, sequenced in a study of response to subunit inactivated influenza vaccine. TCRdb re-called the RT-PCR reads through MiXCR, storing one row per CDR3 protein. This table holds some 570,000 distinct CDR3 sequences, about 10% found once. These sequences were also reported in another study, on T cells expressing NK-cell markers. That report notes: UMIs were included in TCR beta cDNA generated by 5'RACE template switching.

This specimen was PBMCs from blood, taken on the day of vaccination. The receptor source for this set is a man aged 45-65 years who received an inactivated influenza vaccine.

The J gene is TRBJ2-5, the V gene TRBV7-2; 12 nucleotides line up with TRBD1. The CDR3 has 14 residues. The ends lost 7 bases at V and 4 bases at J; junction bases unmatched: 4. Per germline, CDR1 SGHTA and CDR2 FQGNSA. The CDR3 loop reads CASTRDRGRETQYF. DNA for the CDR3: TGTGCCAGCACGAGGGACAGGGGGCGAGAGACCCAGTACTTC.

The chain recombines TRBV7-6 with TRBJ2-3, with 10 bases matching TRBD1. Trimming took 3 bases from V and 5 from J; bases not matched to a gene: 5. The germline CDR1 and CDR2 sequences are SGHVS and FNYEAQ. The CDR3 is 15 residues long. As DNA, the CDR3 is TGTGCCAGCAGCTTGAGGACAGGGGGGGAAGATACGCAGTATTTT. Protein product: CASSLRTGGEDTQYF.

This clonotype appeared a few times. The chain combines TRBV7-2 with TRBJ1-1, with a weak D call TRBD1 (6 bases). V was trimmed by 4 bases and J by 5 bases, leaving 14 bases between them. This CDR3 region has 14 residues. CDR1 is SGHTA and CDR2 is FQGNSA in the germline V gene. The CDR3 nucleotides read TGTGCCAGCAGCTGGACAGTTCCTGGTACTGAAGCTTTCTTT. It specifies CASSWTVPGTEAFF. Complete variable domain (other parts from reference TRBV7-2 and TRBJ1-1): GAGVSQSPSNKVTEKGKDVELRCDPISGHTALYWYRQSLGQGLEFLIYFQGNSAPDKSGLPSDRFSAERTGGSVSTLTIQRTQQEDSAVYLCASSWTVPGTEAFFGQGTRLTVV.

The chain links TRBV5-1 to TRBJ2-3; D uncertain. The CDR3 runs to 11 residues. Trimming shortened V by 6 bases and J by 5 bases, and 7 bases separated the two germline ends. Per the germline V gene, CDR1 is SGHRS and CDR2 is YFSETQ. The chain's CDR3 is CASKNEDTQYF. As DNA, the CDR3 is TGCGCCAGCAAGAATGAAGATACGCAGTATTTT.

This clonotype was observed a handful of times. This chain uses TRBV12-3 or TRBV12-4 with TRBJ1-2; the D is unclear. This CDR3 has 15 amino acids. With 0 bases removed from V and 1 base from J, the gap between germline ends came to 9 bases. CDR3 sequence reads: CASSLAGKLNYGYTF. The DNA of the CDR3 is TGTGCCAGCAGTTTAGCCGGCAAACTTAACTATGGCTACACCTTC.

The chain carries TRBV29-1 and TRBJ2-1; D might be TRBD2 (5 bases). The CDR3 sequence is 17 residues long. V lost 4 bases, J lost 0 bases, and 19 bases lay in between. The germline V gene has CDR1 SQVTM and CDR2 ANQGSEA. Written as DNA, the CDR3 is TGCAGCGTTGGGGGTGGCTCTAGCCGGAGCTCCTACAATGAGCAGTTCTTC. As protein: CSVGGGSSRSSYNEQFF.

V and J are TRBV6-2 or TRBV6-3 and TRBJ2-4; 8 nucleotides agree with TRBD2. Trimming at V came to 6 bases and at J to 2 bases, leaving 15 bases not matched to a gene. This CDR3 contains 18 residues. Per germline, CDR1 MNHEY and CDR2 SVGEGT. CDR3 sequence: CASSSAGGAGQTKNIQYF. DNA of the CDR3: TGTGCCAGCAGCTCCGCGGGGGGCGCTGGACAGACCAAAAACATTCAGTACTTC.

The chain carries TRBV10-3 and TRBJ2-1; possibly TRBD1 for D (5 bases). Deletions cut 6 bases from V and 2 bases from J, with 11 bases between. There are 14 residues in the CDR3. The germline V gene has CDR1 ENHRY and CDR2 SYGVKD. CDR3 sequence (DNA): TGTGCCATCAGCCCAGGGTCAGCCTACAATGAGCAGTTCTTC. Its protein product is CAISPGSAYNEQFF.

This clonotype was seen at least ten times. This sequence joins TRBV5-1 and TRBJ2-7; possibly TRBD1 or TRBD2 for D (6 bases each). From germline, CDR1 is SGHRS and CDR2 YFSETQ. The CDR3 totals 14 residues. Trimming took 3 bases from V and 0 from J, leaving 10 bases between them. DNA for the CDR3: TGCGCCAGCAGCTCGGGGGCGGCCTCCTACGAGCAGTACTTC. It encodes CASSSGAASYEQYF.

The chain uses TRBV6-5 and TRBJ1-1, with D possibly TRBD1 on 5 matching bases. With 0 bases removed from V and 1 base from J, the gap between germline ends came to 12 bases. The CDR3 runs 16 residues. Germline CDR1 is MNHEY and CDR2 is SVGAGI. The CDR3 spells CASSYSRGGRNTEAFF. The CDR3, as DNA: TGTGCCAGCAGTTACTCACGGGGCGGGCGGAACACTGAAGCTTTCTTT.

Ten or more counts support this clonotype. The V gene is TRBV29-1, the J gene TRBJ2-7; D tentatively reads TRBD1 or TRBD2 (5 bases each). Looked up from germline, CDR1 is SQVTM and CDR2 is ANQGSEA. The CDR3 is 13 amino acids. V lost 4 bases and J lost 2, with 12 bases in between. The CDR3 DNA is TGCAGCGTTGCGGGGCCCTTTCCCTACGAGCAGTACTTC. It codes for CSVAGPFPYEQYF.

This clonotype was counted a few times. This chain joins TRBV5-4 and TRBJ2-1, with TRBD2 matching over 12 bases. The V gene end was trimmed by 0 bases and the J gene end by 3 bases; junction bases not matched to a gene: 7. Germline V gene data show CDR1 as SGHNT and CDR2 as YYREEE (reference sequence). The length of the CDR3 is 18 residues. CDR3: CASSLGSSGGASYNEQFF. Written as DNA, the CDR3 is TGTGCCAGCAGCTTGGGATCTAGCGGGGGGGCTAGCTACAATGAGCAGTTCTTC. Supplemented by reference TRBV5-4 and TRBJ2-1, the full variable domain reads ETGVTQSPTHLIKTRGQQVTLRCSSQSGHNTVSWYQQALGQGPQFIFQYYREEENGRGNFPPRFSGLQFPNYSSELNVNALELDDSALYLCASSLGSSGGASYNEQFFGPGTRLTVL.

This clonotype was detected many times. The chain couples TRBV12-3 or TRBV12-4 to TRBJ2-2; TRBD2 is a possible D gene (5 bases). The CDR3 length is 14 residues. Trimming left V 6 bases short and J 4 bases short, with 12 bases between. CDR3 coding DNA: TGTGCCAGCAGACTGACTACTACCACCGGGGAGCTGTTTTTT. Amino acids: CASRLTTTTGELFF.

V gene TRBV3-1 combines with J gene TRBJ2-7, with TRBD1 matching over 11 bases. The CDR3 has 14 amino acids. The trim removed 4 bases at V and 5 bases at J, leaving 4 bases unmatched. Germline V gives CDR1 LGHDT, CDR2 YNNKEL (reference sequence). The CDR3 sequence is CASSRTGGFDEQYF. The CDR3, as DNA: TGTGCCAGCAGCCGGACAGGGGGCTTCGACGAGCAGTACTTC.

Ten or more counts support this clonotype. V is TRBV7-2 and J is TRBJ2-1; 11 bases map to TRBD1. Trimming removed 7 bases from V and 3 bases from J; junction bases left unmatched: 5. Germline CDR1 SGHTA, CDR2 FQGNSA. CDR3 size: 15 residues. CDR3 sequence: CASNLGQGGYNEQFF. The CDR3 region has the DNA TGTGCCAGCAACCTGGGACAGGGGGGCTACAATGAGCAGTTCTTC.

The table lists this clonotype with a few counts. The rearrangement links TRBV6-5 to TRBJ2-3, with D unclear. The CDR3 sequence is 12 residues long. The V and J ends lost 6 bases and 0 bases respectively, with 4 bases between them. The germline V gene encodes CDR1 MNHEY and CDR2 SVGAGI. In nucleotides, the CDR3 is TGTGCCAGCAGGGAGAGCACAGATACGCAGTATTTT. It specifies CASRESTDTQYF.

The table lists this clonotype with a few counts. The gene calls are TRBV12-3 or TRBV12-4 and TRBJ2-7; 7 bases are a match to TRBD2. The CDR3 runs to 15 residues. V gave up 6 bases and J gave up 1 base; unmatched junction bases: 9. Here the CDR3 reads CASSPLAASSYEQYF. The DNA for the CDR3 is TGTGCCAGCAGCCCCCTAGCGGCCTCTTCCTACGAGCAGTACTTC.

This clonotype was seen a handful of times. The V and J genes are TRBV11-2 and TRBJ2-7; D not certain. Germline V lookup: CDR1 SGHAT, CDR2 FQNNGV. V was trimmed by 1 base and J by 3 bases, leaving 10 bases between them. This CDR3 spans 14 amino acids. CDR3 DNA sequence: TGTGCCAGCAGCTTAGGTCCTAGTAGCTACGAGCAGTACTTC. Protein sequence: CASSLGPSSYEQYF. The variable domain in full, with the rest retrieved from reference TRBV11-2 and TRBJ2-7, is EAGVAQSPRYKIIEKRQSVAFWCNPISGHATLYWYQQILGQGPKLLIQFQNNGVVDDSQLPKDRFSAERLKGVDSTLKIQPAKLEDSAVYLCASSLGPSSYEQYFGPGTRLTVT.

V is TRBV6-5 and J is TRBJ2-1; D call uncertain. CDR1 and CDR2 (germline): MNHEY, SVGAGI. The V end lost 6 bases, the J end lost 2 bases, and 5 bases lay between the germline ends. This CDR3 contains 12 residues. CDR3 sequence (DNA): TGTGCCAGCAGCCGTCCCTACAATGAGCAGTTCTTC. This codes for CASSRPYNEQFF.

The chain employs TRBV3-1 and TRBJ1-6, with D hard to call. The length of the CDR3 is 16 residues. Germline loops: CDR1 LGHDT, CDR2 YNNKEL (reference sequence). The germline V and J ends were trimmed by 7 bases and 1 base, with 14 bases remaining between them. Written as DNA, the CDR3 is TGTGCCAGCACCTTTGGGTTGGGGTCCTATAATTCACCCCTCCACTTT. It yields the protein CASTFGLGSYNSPLHF.

The chain is built from TRBV6-2 or TRBV6-3 and TRBJ2-1; 14 bases are shared with TRBD2. The CDR3 is 16 amino acids. The J segment lost 7 bases and the V segment lost 4 bases, leaving 6 bases of the junction unmatched. CDR1 MNHEY and CDR2 SVGEGT come from the germline V gene. The CDR3 DNA sequence: TGTGCCAGCAGTTGGGGGAGACTAGCGGGGGGGAATGAGCAGTTCTTC. Its translation is CASSWGRLAGGNEQFF.

The V and J genes are TRBV27 and TRBJ2-5; D possibly corresponds to TRBD1 (5 bases). The CDR3 is made up of 14 amino acids. Trimming shortened V by 3 bases and J by 4 bases, and 12 bases separated the two germline ends. The germline V gene has CDR1 MNHEY and CDR2 SMNVEV (reference sequence). CDR3 nucleotide sequence: TGTGCCAGCAGTTTGGGGTGGGGCGTAGAGACCCAGTACTTC. Amino acid sequence: CASSLGWGVETQYF.

This clonotype was found a few times. The V gene is TRBV4-2, the J gene TRBJ2-5, with 8 positions matching TRBD2. Germline CDR1 LGHNA, CDR2 YNFKEQ. Trimming removed 5 bases from V and 2 bases from J; junction bases left unmatched: 13. The CDR3 is made up of 17 amino acids. CDR3 in DNA: TGTGCCAGCAGCTCCCGACTAACTAGCGGACTACAAGAGACCCAGTACTTC. Its translation is CASSSRLTSGLQETQYF.

Only a few counts were recorded for this clonotype. The chain has TRBV7-8 and TRBJ2-5; 7 bases align to TRBD2. V trimming: 5 bases; J trimming: 2 bases; junction bases outside the gene matches: 14. The germline V gene encodes CDR1 SGHVS and CDR2 FQNEAQ. There are 17 residues in the CDR3. CDR3 protein: CASSPLFSGGDQETQYF. CDR3 in DNA: TGTGCCAGCAGCCCCCTTTTTTCGGGAGGTGATCAAGAGACCCAGTACTTC. The variable domain in full, completed from reference TRBV7-8 and TRBJ2-5, reads GAGVSQSPRYKVAKRGQDVALRCDPISGHVSLFWYQQALGQGPEFLTYFQNEAQLDKSGLPSDRFFAERPEGSVSTLKIQRTQQEDSAVYLCASSPLFSGGDQETQYFGPGTRLLVL.

A few counts support this clonotype. V gene TRBV11-1 combines with J gene TRBJ2-1, with 7 positions matching TRBD2. The CDR3 totals 18 residues. The J segment lost 2 bases and the V segment lost 2 bases, leaving 12 bases of the junction unmatched. The germline gives CDR1 SGHAT, CDR2 FQDESV (reference sequence). The CDR3 region has the DNA TGTGCCAGCAGCTTACCTTTTGTTGTAGCGGGTACCTACAATGAGCAGTTCTTC. Its translation: CASSLPFVVAGTYNEQFF.

V usage is TRBV27 and J usage is TRBJ1-2; 9 nucleotides align to TRBD1. V lost 6 bases to trimming and J lost 8 bases; unmatched junction nucleotides: 13. Germline CDR1 reads MNHEY; CDR2 reads SMNVEV (reference sequence). The CDR3 covers 15 residues. CDR3 sequence (DNA): TGTGCCAGCAGCCGGACCGGGACAGGGCTTGAGGGCTACACCTTC. As protein: CASSRTGTGLEGYTF.

This clonotype was observed many times. The chain combines TRBV5-4 with TRBJ1-1, with a weak D call TRBD1 (6 bases). The CDR3 is 11 residues long. Trimming stripped 5 bases from V and 12 bases from J, with 14 bases between. Germline-derived CDR1 and CDR2 are SGHNT and YYREEE (reference sequence). This chain's CDR3 is CASRGRGLPFF. The CDR3 coding sequence is TGTGCCAGCAGAGGCAGGGGTCTGCCTTTCTTT.

DNA for the CDR3: TGTGCCAGCTCCCCCGAGGACAGGGCGACAGATACGCAGTATTTT. It translates to CASSPEDRATDTQYF. This chain connects TRBV3-1 to TRBJ2-3, with 8 bases lining up with TRBD1. V dropped 8 bases and J dropped 3; count of bases not matched to a gene: 10. Germline V gene lookup returns CDR1 LGHDT and CDR2 YNNKEL (reference sequence). The CDR3 covers 15 residues.

This sequence joins TRBV7-9 and TRBJ1-6; D call uncertain. V was shortened by 5 bases and J by 9 bases, with 11 bases between the two germline ends. There are 13 residues in the CDR3. The germline V gene encodes CDR1 SEHNR and CDR2 FQNEAQ (reference sequence). The CDR3, as DNA: TGTGCCAGCAGCCCTAGTGGTGGTTCACCCCTCCACTTT. Protein product: CASSPSGGSPLHF.

This clonotype was observed a handful of times. The J gene is TRBJ2-1, the V gene TRBV11-2; 15 positions agree with TRBD2. The ends lost 4 bases at V and 6 bases at J; junction bases unmatched: 10. Germline CDR1 is SGHAT and CDR2 is FQNNGV. This CDR3 has 18 amino acids. The CDR3 nucleotides are TGTGCCAGCAGCTGGCCCGTAGGGACTAGCGGGGGGTCCAATGAGCAGTTCTTC. This codes for CASSWPVGTSGGSNEQFF.

The V call is TRBV14, the J call TRBJ2-5; D is unresolved. The CDR3 covers 15 residues. V was pared by 1 base and J by 2 bases, with 11 bases between. Germline values: CDR1 SGHDN, CDR2 FVKESK. CDR3 bases: TGTGCCAGCAGCCAAGGCGCCCAGCGACAAGAGACCCAGTACTTC. Protein product: CASSQGAQRQETQYF.

In its sample, this clonotype was seen many times. This chain joins TRBV5-1 and TRBJ2-7; D is undetermined. V lost 0 bases and J lost 3, with 10 bases in between. The germline CDR1 and CDR2 sequences are SGHRS and YFSETQ. The CDR3 sequence is 14 residues long. The CDR3 DNA sequence: TGCGCCAGCAGCTTGGAGGCAGGCGGCTACGAGCAGTACTTC. Translation: CASSLEAGGYEQYF.